One and the same sample provided the 27 T cell receptor beta chains below, sequenced in a study of neurological immune-mediated disorders. One entry per CDR3 protein results from TCRdb running MiXCR on the 5' RACE reads. The repertoire holds roughly 100,000 distinct CDR3 sequences, about 3.8% seen once, with 5% to 7.5% in the top ten. The sample comprised PBMCs. The source of these receptors is a young woman with multiple sclerosis.

This clonotype was counted ten times or more. The chain employs TRBV7-9 and TRBJ1-2; a possible D gene is TRBD1 (6 bases). The CDR3 consists of 14 residues. V was trimmed by 3 bases and J by 6 bases, leaving 14 bases between them. Germline loops: CDR1 SEHNR, CDR2 FQNEAQ (reference sequence). CDR3 sequence (DNA): TGTGCCAGCAGCTTGGTCGGACAGAGCGATGGCTACACCTTC. Amino acids: CASSLVGQSDGYTF.

This clonotype was recorded at least ten times. The chain uses TRBV7-2 and TRBJ2-3, with unresolved D. The CDR3 has 14 residues. Germline V lookup: CDR1 SGHTA, CDR2 FQGNSA. Between the trimmed V and J ends, which lost 2 bases and 2 bases, there was a span of 8 bases. The CDR3 here is CASSLRAHTDTQYF. The CDR3 region has the DNA TGTGCCAGCAGCTTAAGGGCACACACAGATACGCAGTATTTT.

This clonotype was seen many times. This sequence joins TRBV5-1 and TRBJ2-1; 9 positions match TRBD1. This CDR3 is built from 15 residues. Germline values: CDR1 SGHRS, CDR2 YFSETQ. J lost 6 bases, V lost 4 bases, and 8 bases had no gene match. CDR3 loop: CASSRSGQGFNEQFF. The CDR3 DNA sequence: TGCGCCAGCAGCCGATCGGGACAGGGCTTCAATGAGCAGTTCTTC.

In this sample, this clonotype turned up many times. The rearrangement joins TRBV5-5 to TRBJ2-3; D gene unclear. CDR3 length: 16 residues. CDR1 and CDR2 from the germline V gene are SGHKS and YYEKEE (reference sequence). Trimming took 2 bases from V and 2 from J, leaving 15 bases between them. CDR3 DNA sequence: TGTGCCAGCAGCTTTAATCGGAAAGCCGCCACAGATACGCAGTATTTT. Translation gives CASSFNRKAATDTQYF.

This clonotype was recorded at least ten times. The chain uses TRBV20-1 and TRBJ2-1; 10 bases match TRBD2. The CDR3 sequence is 15 residues long. The germline gives CDR1 DFQATT, CDR2 SNEGSKA (reference sequence). Trimming cost V 1 base and J 8 bases; bases outside gene matches: 8. The CDR3 loop is CSARAGLAAKDEQFF. CDR3 nucleotides: TGCAGTGCTAGAGCCGGACTAGCGGCAAAGGATGAGCAGTTCTTC.

This clonotype was seen at least ten times. V is TRBV20-1 and J is TRBJ1-1; D uncertain. Germline CDR1 reads DFQATT; CDR2 reads SNEGSKA (reference sequence). V was clipped by 3 bases and J by 0 bases, with 20 bases between them. The CDR3 has 17 residues. CDR3 loop: CSASSWRKFSMNTEAFF. CDR3 nucleotides: TGCAGTGCTAGTTCTTGGCGTAAGTTTTCCATGAACACTGAAGCTTTCTTT.

Many counts were recorded for this clonotype. The CDR3 DNA reads TGCAGTGCTATGGTAGGCGATATGAACAATGAGCAGTTCTTC. Residues: CSAMVGDMNNEQFF. The chain links TRBV20-1 to TRBJ2-1; D ambiguous. Trimming shortened V by 4 bases and J by 5 bases, and 15 bases separated the two germline ends. This CDR3 is built from 14 residues. Germline V CDR1 and CDR2: DFQATT, SNEGSKA (reference sequence).

The table lists this clonotype with many counts. This chain uses TRBV7-2 with TRBJ2-5; 7 bases fit TRBD1. This CDR3 comprises 13 residues. Germline CDR1 reads SGHTA; CDR2 reads FQGNSA. V lost 7 bases, J lost 4 bases, and 6 bases stayed unmatched. The CDR3 bases are TGTGCCAGCATCGACAGGGCGGGAGAGACCCAGTACTTC. Its protein is CASIDRAGETQYF.

Many counts were recorded for this clonotype. The chain is built from TRBV5-8 and TRBJ1-4, with 9 nucleotides matching TRBD1. Germline trimming cut 1 base from V and 7 bases from J; bases unmatched to any gene: 11. The CDR3 contains 17 residues. CDR1 and CDR2 (germline): SGHTS, YDEGEE. The CDR3 nucleotides are TGTGCCAGCAGCTTGTCCCGGGACAGGGTATGGGGTGAAAAACTGTTTTTT. This encodes CASSLSRDRVWGEKLFF.

This clonotype was counted at least ten times. The V call is TRBV10-3, the J call TRBJ2-7; D perhaps matches TRBD1 (6 bases). The V end was cut by 2 bases, the J end by 5 bases, with 16 bases between. The germline CDR1 and CDR2 sequences are ENHRY and SYGVKD. The CDR3 is made up of 15 amino acids. CDR3 bases: TGTGCCATCAGTGAGACTACAGGGTCCAGGAACGAGCAGTACTTC. Protein sequence: CAISETTGSRNEQYF.

This clonotype was observed at least ten times. This chain connects TRBV10-3 to TRBJ1-1; no clear D gene. CDR1 is ENHRY, CDR2 SYGVKD, per germline. The CDR3 is 16 residues long. V was cut by 0 bases and J by 5 bases, with 16 bases left in between. CDR3 region: CAISESRSLGRTEAFF. CDR3 bases: TGTGCCATCAGTGAGTCAAGGTCCTTGGGGAGGACTGAAGCTTTCTTT.

This clonotype has ten or more counts. This chain joins TRBV12-3 or TRBV12-4 and TRBJ2-7; D may match TRBD1 or TRBD2 (7 bases each). CDR3 length equals 14 residues. Trimming pared 8 bases from V and 4 bases from J, leaving 18 bases between. The CDR3 DNA is TGTGCCAGCCGGTTAAACAGGGGAGGGTACGAGCAGTACTTC. Residues: CASRLNRGGYEQYF.

J is TRBJ2-3 and V is TRBV5-4; D assignment may be TRBD1 or TRBD2 (6 bases each). This CDR3 comprises 15 residues. The germline V and J ends were trimmed by 4 bases and 3 bases, with 15 bases remaining between them. CDR1 is SGHNT and CDR2 is YYREEE in the germline V gene (reference sequence). CDR3 DNA: TGTGCCAGCAGCGCCGCCGGAGGGGGAACAGATACGCAGTATTTT. Translated: CASSAAGGGTDTQYF.

In its sample, this clonotype was seen many times. The rearrangement joins TRBV5-1 to TRBJ1-3, with D unresolved. This CDR3 spans 18 amino acids. The V gene lost 0 bases and the J gene lost 3 bases, with 19 bases spanning the gap. Germline values: CDR1 SGHRS, CDR2 YFSETQ. CDR3 nucleotides: TGCGCCAGCAGCTTGGAAACCAGCTCCTCTGTCCTTGGAAACACCATATATTTT. Amino acids: CASSLETSSSVLGNTIYF.

This clonotype came up many times. At one end, the junction sequence differs from germline, possibly due to a read error. This chain connects TRBV7-7 to TRBJ2-5; D is perhaps TRBD2 (5 bases). The CDR3 is 15 amino acids. Germline lookup yields CDR1 SSHAT and CDR2 FNYEAQ (reference sequence). CDR3 residues: CASSLGGTRQETQYF. Here the CDR3 DNA reads TGTGCTAGCAGCTTAGGTGGTACTAGACAAGAGACCCAGTACTTC. The full variable domain, completed using reference TRBV7-7 and TRBJ2-5, is GAGVSQSPRYKVTKRGQDVTLRCDPISSHATLYWYQQALGQGPEFLTYFNYEAQPDKSGLPSDRFSAERPEGSISTLTIQRTEQRDSAMYRCASSLGGTRQETQYFGPGTRLLVL.

The sample holds many counts of this clonotype. The chain has TRBV5-1 and TRBJ2-7, with D possibly TRBD1 on 5 matching bases. Germline V gene sequence: CDR1 SGHRS, CDR2 YFSETQ. The CDR3 length is 19 residues. Trimming removed 0 bases from V and 5 bases from J, with 27 bases in between. CDR3: CASSLVRSTSAGFFDEQYF. The CDR3 DNA follows: TGCGCCAGCAGCTTGGTGCGTTCGACTTCCGCAGGGTTCTTCGACGAGCAGTACTTC.

This clonotype occurred many times. The chain links TRBV9 to TRBJ2-1, with 9 bases aligning to TRBD1. The germline V gene encodes CDR1 SGDLS and CDR2 YYNGEE. V gave up 6 bases and J gave up 6 bases; unmatched junction bases: 10. The CDR3 covers 15 residues. CDR3 sequence: CASKRGQGVGNEQFF. The CDR3 DNA sequence: TGTGCCAGCAAGCGGGGACAGGGAGTCGGCAATGAGCAGTTCTTC.

There are many counts of this clonotype. V usage is TRBV7-2 and J usage is TRBJ1-5; 10 nucleotides match TRBD1. V dropped 1 base and J dropped 6; count of bases not matched to a gene: 3. Looked up from germline, CDR1 is SGHTA and CDR2 is FQGNSA. The CDR3 has 15 residues. CDR3 DNA sequence: TGTGCCAGCAGCTTAGGACAGGGGGCTTCTCAGCCCCAGCATTTT. Its translation: CASSLGQGASQPQHF.

This clonotype was found many times. The chain couples TRBV7-9 to TRBJ2-1, with 7 bases aligning to TRBD2. Looked up from germline, CDR1 is SEHNR and CDR2 is FQNEAQ (reference sequence). The CDR3 consists of 15 residues. V lost 3 bases, J lost 0 bases, and 2 bases stayed unmatched. CDR3 coding DNA: TGTGCCAGCAGCTTTGGCGGGAGCTCCTACAATGAGCAGTTCTTC. Translation gives CASSFGGSSYNEQFF.

Judged by abundance, this clonotype is medium-sized. The DNA for the CDR3 is TGTGCCAGCAGCACTAGAGATGGGGGGGCCAACGGGGAGCTGTTTTTT. Residues: CASSTRDGGANGELFF. The chain links TRBV6-5 to TRBJ2-2, with D possibly TRBD2 on 7 matching bases. V was cut by 6 bases and J by 7 bases, with 21 bases left in between. This CDR3 spans 16 amino acids. Germline V lookup: CDR1 MNHEY, CDR2 SVGAGI.

This clonotype was seen at least ten times. The V call is TRBV5-1, the J call TRBJ2-2; TRBD2 matches 8 bases. This CDR3 has 15 amino acids. Germline lookup yields CDR1 SGHRS and CDR2 YFSETQ. J gave up 1 base and V 1 base, and 0 bases lay outside the gene matches. The CDR3 protein is CASSLTSGNTGELFF. For the CDR3, the DNA is TGCGCCAGCAGCTTGACTAGCGGGAACACCGGGGAGCTGTTTTTT.

There are many counts of this clonotype. The rearrangement links TRBV18 to TRBJ1-4; D possibly corresponds to TRBD1 (6 bases). Germline loops: CDR1 KGHSH, CDR2 LQKENI. This CDR3 comprises 15 residues. V lost 0 bases, J lost 8 bases, and 13 bases lay in between. Written as DNA, the CDR3 is TGTGCCAGCTCACCACCGTCACAGGGAGGAGAAAAACTGTTTTTT. Translating it yields CASSPPSQGGEKLFF.

This clonotype has ten or more counts. This chain connects TRBV7-2 to TRBJ2-1; 11 nucleotides match TRBD2. The CDR3 has 15 amino acids. J gave up 5 bases and V 1 base, and 1 base lay outside the gene matches. Germline assignment: CDR1 SGHTA and CDR2 FQGNSA. The CDR3 is CASSLGLAGNNEQFF. In DNA form, the CDR3 reads TGTGCCAGCAGCTTAGGACTAGCGGGGAACAATGAGCAGTTCTTC. Full variable domain (remainder filled in from reference TRBV7-2 and TRBJ2-1): GAGVSQSPSNKVTEKGKDVELRCDPISGHTALYWYRQSLGQGLEFLIYFQGNSAPDKSGLPSDRFSAERTGGSVSTLTIQRTQQEDSAVYLCASSLGLAGNNEQFFGPGTRLTVL.

This clonotype came up many times. This sequence joins TRBV20-1 and TRBJ2-1, with a weak D call TRBD2 (5 bases). Germline CDR1 is DFQATT and CDR2 is SNEGSKA (reference sequence). Trimming cost V 5 bases and J 9 bases, with 17 bases left between them. This CDR3 comprises 13 residues. Here the CDR3 reads CSAPQARGGEQFF. The DNA of the CDR3 is TGCAGTGCTCCCCAGGCTCGAGGAGGTGAGCAGTTCTTC.

This clonotype was found many times. This chain links TRBV20-1 with TRBJ2-7; D unresolved. Looked up from germline, CDR1 is DFQATT and CDR2 is SNEGSKA (reference sequence). The germline V and J ends were trimmed by 1 base and 3 bases, with 7 bases remaining between them. The CDR3 spans 12 residues. The CDR3 loop is CSARGRIYEQYF. CDR3 bases: TGCAGTGCTAGAGGACGGATCTACGAGCAGTACTTC.

This clonotype was recorded a few times. This chain links TRBV3-1 with TRBJ2-3, with unresolved D. CDR1 is LGHDT, CDR2 YNNKEL, per germline (reference sequence). The germline V and J ends were trimmed by 1 base and 4 bases, with 12 bases remaining between them. The length of the CDR3 is 15 residues. The DNA of the CDR3 is TGTGCCAGCAGCCAAGCGTGGGTGGGCGCAGATACGCAGTATTTT. Its protein is CASSQAWVGADTQYF.

This clonotype showed up many times. This sequence joins TRBV11-2 and TRBJ1-1, with 8 bases fitting TRBD1. With 2 bases clipped from V and 11 bases from J, the junction kept 7 bases outside the gene matches. This CDR3 is built from 13 residues. The germline V gene has CDR1 SGHAT and CDR2 FQNNGV. The CDR3 coding sequence is TGTGCCAGCAGCTTATCAGGGGGCCAGGGCGCTTTCTTT. Translating it yields CASSLSGGQGAFF. The entire variable domain, with the rest obtained from reference TRBV11-2 and TRBJ1-1, is as follows: EAGVAQSPRYKIIEKRQSVAFWCNPISGHATLYWYQQILGQGPKLLIQFQNNGVVDDSQLPKDRFSAERLKGVDSTLKIQPAKLEDSAVYLCASSLSGGQGAFFGQGTRLTVV.